This is a list of T cell receptor beta chains from one sample in a study of T-cell memory formation after mild COVID-19. TCRdb fed the 5' RACE reads into MiXCR, producing one record per CDR3 protein. The sample includes about 470,000 distinct CDR3 sequences, around 25% of them seen just once. Sequenced sample: PBMCs or a T cell subset sorted from them (not recorded which). The receptors were sampled from an adult woman who had mild COVID-19 (a few samples of this study predate the infection). Cell type and time point are not known. CDR3s include the opening cysteine and the closing phenylalanine or tryptophan. The D gene is left open where the match is weak. Size is stated for part of the rows, as once, few or many counts, or as a class when the clone is expanded.

V	D	J	size	CDR3	DNA
TRBV7-9	-	TRBJ2-7	-	CASSFAQGSVYEQYF	TGTGCCAGCAGCTTTGCCCAGGGTTCCGTGTACGAGCAGTACTTC
TRBV7-2	-	TRBJ1-2	-	CASSQTYGYTF	TGTGCCAGCAGCCAGACGTATGGCTACACCTTC
TRBV5-1	-	TRBJ1-1	few	CASSPLDPGYTEAFF	TGCGCCAGCAGCCCGCTCGACCCCGGGTACACTGAAGCTTTCTTT
TRBV10-3	-	TRBJ2-2	-	CAISLQDINTGELFF	TGTGCCATCAGTTTACAGGATATCAACACCGGGGAGCTGTTTTTT
TRBV7-6	-	TRBJ2-3	once	CASSLVYGRSTDTQYF	TGTGCCAGCAGCTTAGTGTATGGGCGGAGCACAGATACGCAGTATTTT
TRBV25-1	-	TRBJ2-1	few	CASSEPSTSSSYNEQFF	TGTGCCAGCAGTGAACCCTCGACCAGCAGCTCCTACAATGAGCAGTTCTTC
TRBV28	-	TRBJ2-7	-	CASSPPSGREQYF	TGTGCCAGCAGTCCCCCCTCTGGACGCGAGCAGTACTTC
TRBV7-2	TRBD2	TRBJ2-1	-	CASSAGLAGVIGDEQFF	TGTGCCAGCAGCGCCGGACTAGCGGGAGTAATCGGGGATGAGCAGTTCTTC
TRBV12-5	-	TRBJ2-7	once	CASAQVVPDEQYF	TGTGCTAGTGCTCAGGTCGTCCCGGACGAGCAGTACTTC
TRBV10-3	-	TRBJ2-1	-	CAHPGGLAVPEQFF	TGTGCACACCCTGGGGGGCTAGCGGTACCCGAGCAGTTCTTC
TRBV4-2	-	TRBJ2-5	-	CASSQERLETQYF	TGTGCCAGCAGCCAAGAACGGCTGGAGACCCAGTACTTC
TRBV7-6	-	TRBJ2-2	-	CASSPRTGNTGELFF	TGTGCCAGCAGCCCCAGGACTGGGAACACCGGGGAGCTGTTTTTT
TRBV11-2	-	TRBJ2-6	once	CASSFYGSSGANVLTF	TGTGCCAGCAGCTTCTATGGGAGCTCTGGGGCCAACGTCCTGACTTTC
TRBV9	TRBD2	TRBJ2-1	-	CASSGLAEQFF	TGTGCCAGCAGCGGACTAGCTGAGCAGTTCTTC
TRBV12-3/TRBV12-4	TRBD2	TRBJ2-7	few	CASSPRIGSGSYEQYF	TGTGCCAGCAGTCCCCGAATTGGGAGCGGGAGTTACGAGCAGTACTTC
TRBV5-1	TRBD2	TRBJ2-7	many	CASSPGGAYEQYF	TGTGCCAGCAGCCCCGGGGGGGCATACGAGCAGTACTTC
TRBV28	TRBD2	TRBJ2-7	-	CASSHRSGSLGEQYF	TGTGCCAGCAGTCACAGAAGCGGGAGTCTGGGTGAGCAGTACTTC
TRBV6-1	TRBD2	TRBJ2-2	few	CASCIPTLAGATGELFF	TGTGCCAGCTGCATACCCACACTAGCGGGAGCTACCGGGGAGCTGTTTTTT
TRBV7-2	-	TRBJ2-2	-	CASTRDAGELFF	TGTGCCAGCACCAGGGACGCCGGGGAGCTGTTTTTT
TRBV3-1	TRBD2	TRBJ2-7	-	CASSIRASGGYEQYF	TGTGCCAGCAGCATCCGGGCTAGCGGGGGGTACGAGCAGTACTTC
TRBV6-5	TRBD1	TRBJ2-7	few	CASSRGQPSYEQYF	TGTGCCAGCAGCCGGGGACAGCCCTCCTACGAGCAGTACTTC
TRBV6-5	TRBD1	TRBJ2-1	few	CASSYSGTGYNEQFF	TGTGCCAGCAGTTACTCTGGGACAGGGTACAATGAGCAGTTCTTC
TRBV5-6	-	TRBJ1-2	-	CASSQEGRGYSYTF	TGTGCCAGCAGCCAGGAGGGCAGGGGCTATAGCTACACCTTC
TRBV7-3	TRBD2	TRBJ2-5	-	CASSRDYGETQYF	TGTGCCAGCAGCCGGGACTACGGAGAGACCCAGTACTTC
TRBV5-6	-	TRBJ2-5	few	CASSLEGWSGHNLQETQYF	TGTGCCAGCAGCTTGGAGGGGTGGTCGGGACACAACCTCCAAGAGACCCAGTACTTC
TRBV29-1	-	TRBJ2-1	many	CSVTTSRYEQFF	TGCAGCGTGACGACTAGTCGGTATGAGCAGTTCTTC
TRBV7-6	TRBD1	TRBJ2-5	few	CASSLETGWAETQYF	TGTGCCAGCAGCTTAGAGACAGGGTGGGCTGAGACCCAGTACTTC